The 13 T cell receptor beta chains below were found in one sample sequenced in a study of cytomegalovirus exposure and HLA in healthy donors. Primers for the PCR totalled 60 Vbeta and 13 Jbeta. Measured with immunoSEQ multiplex PCR; TCRdb has only the in-frame clones, and not every one. This sample has some 100,000 clones, with more than 75% found just once. The specimen was PBMCs. The receptors come from a woman aged 45-65 years in good health and CMV-seropositive.

The J gene is TRBJ2-1, the V gene TRBV6-4; the D gene is possibly TRBD2 (5 bases). The CDR3 has 16 residues. Trimming cost V 5 bases and J 0 bases, with 14 bases left between them. Looked up from germline, CDR1 is MRHNA and CDR2 is SNTAGT. The CDR3 reads CASSRGVRSSYNEQFF. The CDR3 nucleotides are TGTGCCAGCAGTCGGGGAGTCCGGAGCTCCTACAATGAGCAGTTCTTC.

This chain links TRBV5-6 with TRBJ2-7; D is perhaps TRBD2 (6 bases). Between the trimmed V and J ends, which lost 4 bases and 0 bases, there was a span of 14 bases. The CDR3 sequence is 15 residues long. CDR1 SGHDT and CDR2 YYEEEE come from the germline V gene. CDR3 amino acids: CASSPRGWYSYEQYF. For the CDR3, the DNA is TGTGCCAGCAGCCCCCGGGGGTGGTACTCCTACGAGCAGTACTTC.

The V and J genes are TRBV7-3 and TRBJ1-1; 10 nucleotides line up with TRBD1. With 5 bases clipped from V and 4 bases from J, the junction kept 4 bases outside the gene matches. Germline V gives CDR1 SGHTA, CDR2 FQGTGA. The CDR3 is 14 amino acids. DNA of the CDR3: TGTGCCAGCAGCGCGGGACAGGGGAGCACTGAAGCTTTCTTT. The encoded protein is CASSAGQGSTEAFF.

The V call is TRBV4-2, the J call TRBJ2-1; no clear D gene. V was shortened by 4 bases and J by 7 bases, with 11 bases between the two germline ends. Germline V lookup: CDR1 LGHNA, CDR2 YNFKEQ. The CDR3 has 13 amino acids. The CDR3 nucleotides are TGTGCCAGCAGCCCTCACGCCGGGAATGAGCAGTTCTTC. Its translation: CASSPHAGNEQFF.

This clone was detected once. CDR3 amino acids: CATSLGVHGYTF. The CDR3 DNA reads TGTGCTACGAGCCTAGGGGTCCATGGCTACACCTTC. J is TRBJ1-2 and V is TRBV7-8, with D perhaps matching TRBD1 (5 bases). CDR3 length equals 12 residues. The germline V gene encodes CDR1 SGHVS and CDR2 FQNEAQ.

This clone was seen a single time. This chain links TRBV2 with TRBJ1-2; D may be TRBD1 (5 bases). Germline CDR1 and CDR2: SNHLY and FYNNEI. CDR3 length equals 15 residues. With 7 bases removed from V and 6 bases from J, the gap between germline ends came to 21 bases. The CDR3 sequence: CASTLGLLNPHGYTF. Here the CDR3 DNA reads TGTGCCAGCACCTTGGGACTCCTCAACCCCCATGGCTACACCTTC. Together with reference TRBV2 and TRBJ1-2, the CDR3 gives the full variable domain: EPEVTQTPSHQVTQMGQEVILRCVPISNHLYFYWYRQILGQKVEFLVSFYNNEISEKSEIFDDQFSVERPDGSNFTLKIRSTKLEDSAMYFCASTLGLLNPHGYTFGSGTRLTVV.

V gene TRBV6-1 combines with J gene TRBJ1-2; no definite D call. Germline V gives CDR1 MNHNS, CDR2 SASEGT. This CDR3 region has 14 residues. Between the trimmed V and J ends, which lost 8 bases and 2 bases, there was a span of 15 bases. The CDR3 DNA follows: TGTGCCAGCCGTTCATCCGGAGGGAACTATGGCTACACCTTC. It is translated as CASRSSGGNYGYTF.

The chain couples TRBV12-5 to TRBJ2-3; the D gene is possibly TRBD1 (6 bases). Germline-derived CDR1 and CDR2 are LGHNT and FRNRAP. The V end lost 0 bases, the J end lost 1 base, and 8 bases lay between the germline ends. This CDR3 spans 15 amino acids. In DNA form, the CDR3 reads TGTGCTAGTGGTTTGGTACAGGGTGGCACAGATACGCAGTATTTT. This codes for CASGLVQGGTDTQYF.

The rearrangement links TRBV4-2 to TRBJ1-1; D is unresolved. The CDR3 length is 16 residues. Trimming pared 0 bases from V and 8 bases from J, leaving 19 bases between. The germline CDR1 and CDR2 sequences are LGHNA and YNFKEQ. The CDR3 loop is CASSQDSLTVPEEAFF. The DNA of the CDR3 is TGTGCCAGCAGCCAAGATTCCCTTACTGTTCCCGAGGAAGCTTTCTTT.

J is TRBJ1-1 and V is TRBV7-3; D remains ambiguous. Per germline, CDR1 SGHTA and CDR2 FQGTGA. There are 14 residues in the CDR3. V lost 2 bases to trimming and J lost 2 bases, with 9 bases between them. The CDR3 DNA reads as TGTGCCAGCAGCTTACTCGGAGCTAACACTGAAGCTTTCTTT. Its translation is CASSLLGANTEAFF.

The chain uses TRBV9 and TRBJ2-5; 9 nucleotides align to TRBD1. This CDR3 spans 16 amino acids. J gave up 5 bases and V 3 bases, and 11 bases lay outside the gene matches. Germline CDR1 reads SGDLS; CDR2 reads YYNGEE. The CDR3 reads CASSGRAGTGTETQYF. DNA of the CDR3: TGTGCCAGCAGCGGTAGAGCCGGGACAGGGACCGAGACCCAGTACTTC.

The rearrangement uses TRBV5-1 and TRBJ1-3; perhaps TRBD1 as D (5 bases). This CDR3 comprises 15 residues. The V gene's germline CDR1 is SGHRS and CDR2 YFSETQ. The ends were cut back, 4 bases at V and 0 bases at J, with 11 bases in the middle. CDR3 DNA: TGCGCCAGCAGCCCGGACATTTTCTCTGGAAACACCATATATTTT. It codes for CASSPDIFSGNTIYF.

This clone has a handful of counts. The rearrangement links TRBV9 to TRBJ2-1, with D uncertain. CDR1 and CDR2 from the germline V gene are SGDLS and YYNGEE. Trimming left V 4 bases short and J 7 bases short, with 9 bases between. The CDR3 is made up of 12 amino acids. The DNA for the CDR3 is TGTGCCAGCAGCCCCCCGAGGAATGAGCAGTTCTTC. It is translated as CASSPPRNEQFF.